This T cell receptor beta chain was captured by sequencing in a study of Graves' ophthalmopathy and Graves' hyperthyroidism. For repertoire sequencing, the TCR beta CDR3 regions were amplified from RNA transcripts. HTBI primers were used in a first-round RT-PCR, which preceded a second-round multiplex PCR. TCRdb fed the multiplex PCR reads into MiXCR, producing one record per CDR3 protein. The top ten hold around 5.8% of the sample, which has 170,000 or so distinct CDR3 sequences, around two fifths seen once. The PBMCs originated from roughly 10 ml of fresh peripheral blood. Trimming pared 5 bases from V and 5 bases from J, leaving 18 bases between. This CDR3 has 15 residues.

Sequencing was carried out using peripheral blood. The chain recombines TRBV12-3 or TRBV12-4 with TRBJ1-1; no clear D gene. This TCR was recovered from a woman in her thirties or forties with Graves' ophthalmopathy. As DNA, the CDR3 is TGTGCCAGCAGTACCGAACTAAGGCCGGGTACTGAAGCTTTCTTT. Its protein product is CASSTELRPGTEAFF.